The clone carrying this T cell receptor beta chain showed up just a few times. Antigen specificity is unknown. V was pared by 7 bases and J by 9 bases, with 10 bases of the junction left unmatched. Germline CDR1 SQVTM, CDR2 ANQGSEA. The CDR3 is made up of 13 amino acids. The data stem from a study of response to subunit inactivated influenza vaccine. Study outcomes and limitations: That few new T cells are recruited by each seasonal influenza vaccination was the authors' suggestion.

TCRdb itself ran the RT-PCR reads through MiXCR, one entry per CDR3 protein. The sample carries under 750,000 distinct CDR3 sequences, roughly 12% recorded once. This rearrangement joins TRBV29-1 to TRBJ2-1, with TRBD1 identical over 9 bases. The clonotype was recovered from a man aged 50-59 years who received an inactivated influenza vaccine. Source: PBMCs from blood, taken on the day of vaccination. The CDR3 DNA sequence: TGCAGCGACCGACAGGGGGTTAGGGGTGAGCAGTTCTTC. Amino acid sequence: CSDRQGVRGEQFF.